These 5 T cell receptor beta chains share one sample of origin, sequenced in a study of identical twins listed by TCRdb under 2016. Library prep was done by 5' RACE. Sequencing used an Illumina HiSeq 2000. Using fastp trimming at Q25 and MiXCR clonotype assembly, TCRdb reanalyzed the public sequencing data and kept in-frame beta chains. One record per CDR3 amino acid sequence lists the most common genes and DNA. The sample table lists roughly 150,000 distinct CDR3 sequences, approximately 4% of them with a count of one. Together, the top ten hold more than 6.5% of the sample. Sequenced sample: memory T cells sorted from blood. Taken with the paper, the label for cell subset or site translates to: CD45RO+ enriched T cells. The origin of the receptors is a man aged 18 to 35 in good health.

This clonotype was observed many times. In DNA form, the CDR3 reads TGTGCCAGCAGTAAGGGGGCCTCCGGGAGGGCCTACAATGAGCAGTTCTTC. This sequence encodes CASSKGASGRAYNEQFF. The V and J genes are TRBV6-1 and TRBJ2-1; perhaps TRBD2 as D (8 bases). V gave up 5 bases and J gave up 2 bases, with 19 bases separating them. In germline, CDR1 is MNHNS, CDR2 SASEGT. This CDR3 region has 17 residues.

This clonotype was seen ten or more times. V gene TRBV9 combines with J gene TRBJ1-2, with no clear D. The CDR3 is 15 amino acids. From germline, CDR1 is SGDLS and CDR2 YYNGEE. V shed 4 bases and J shed 4 bases, with 17 bases lying between them. CDR3 region: CASSPRERAVYGYTF. In DNA, the CDR3 is TGTGCCAGCAGCCCACGCGAGCGTGCAGTCTATGGCTACACCTTC.

This clonotype was observed at least ten times. The chain carries TRBV4-1 and TRBJ2-3; D might be TRBD1 (6 bases). V was cut by 1 base and J by 4 bases, with 9 bases left in between. Looked up from germline, CDR1 is MGHRA and CDR2 is YSYEKL. This CDR3 comprises 14 residues. The DNA for the CDR3 is TGCGCCAGCAGCCAAGGCTCAGGGGCAGATACGCAGTATTTT. Translation gives CASSQGSGADTQYF.

Ten or more counts support this clonotype. The rearrangement uses TRBV18 and TRBJ2-1; 11 bases fit TRBD2. The junction had 4 bases not matched to a gene; V was cut back by 0 bases and J by 3 bases. The CDR3 sequence is 17 residues long. Per the germline V gene, CDR1 is KGHSH and CDR2 is LQKENI. CDR3 amino acids: CASSPPTSGKFYNEQFF. DNA for the CDR3: TGTGCCAGCTCACCACCGACTAGCGGGAAGTTCTACAATGAGCAGTTCTTC.

In this sample, this clonotype turned up many times. The chain joins TRBV11-2 to TRBJ2-2, with 7 bases fitting TRBD2. The CDR3 spans 16 residues. Looked up from germline, CDR1 is SGHAT and CDR2 is FQNNGV. V shed 0 bases and J 1 base; nucleotides not matched to a gene: 2. The CDR3: CASSLEGLWNTGELFF. DNA for the CDR3: TGTGCCAGCAGCTTAGAGGGACTATGGAACACCGGGGAGCTGTTTTTT.